This T cell receptor (beta chain) comes out of a study of shared T cell receptors in the human thymus (dated by TCRdb to the early 2020s). Regarding the research as a whole: The study investigated the way shared, self-reactive T-cell receptor alpha chains are produced in the human thymus.

Library generation was performed with the immunoSEQ multiplex PCR assay. Entries here come from immuneACCESS through TCRdb and include only in-frame sequences with V and J called. Some clones fail to appear in such tables; in the studies checked, an unresolved V gene covers under half of the shortfall, and the cause of the remainder is unknown. The sample has 450,000 to 650,000 clones on record, about 84% of them singletons. Of the sample, more than 0.01% is held by the ten largest clones. As encoded in the germline V gene (reference sequence), CDR1 is SEHNR while CDR2 is FQNEAQ. From its cysteine to its phenylalanine, the CDR3 spans 15 amino acids. Here the CDR3 DNA is all that survives: 45 bases in frame from base 1. At the junction V is shortened by 5 bases and J by 4 bases; bases outside the gene matches: 4. Remarks on this clone: Its antigen has not been determined. Base qualities are not at hand, and no much larger clone is one base apart. Other DNA sequences in this specimen translate into the identical CDR3.

These same records also appear under a second study, on human thymus T cells. Looking at the second paper: Donors were immunologically healthy infants undergoing open corrective cardiac surgery for congenital heart defects in Finland. The thymus tissue came from surgical resects taken out during corrective cardiac surgery. Biased V and J gene segment usage appeared to be present in both thymic and peripheral blood repertoires. According to the related research, thymic TCR repertoires were highly overlapping among unrelated individuals. The study characterized TCR alpha and beta repertoires from under 10 infant thymus samples and a few related peripheral blood samples. Donor ages ranged from roughly 6 to 250 days, and the cohort comprised 5 to 7 male and two female infants. After being mechanically released from the tissue, thymocytes were kept at -70 degrees C in pellets of 10-30 million cells. Genomic DNA was extracted from frozen cell pellets with a QIAsymphony instrument. The immunoSEQ multiplex PCR assay was used to amplify the TCRB and TCRAD loci from a standardized quantity of quality-controlled genomic DNA. Amplicons spanned the V(D)J region at a length sufficient to cover the CDR3 and identify V and J genes. The commercial immunoSEQ service was used to sequence amplicons on an Illumina platform. Primer bias and sequencing errors were corrected as previously described, and TCRAD and TCRB definitions were based on the IMGT database. The repertoires were analysed using immunoSEQ Analyzer 3.0 and VDJTools for basic statistics, V/J segment usage, diversity estimates, rarefaction and pairwise overlap. Diversity was estimated with Chao1, ChaoE, Efron-Thisted, Shannon and inverse Simpson indices, and also on datasets down-sampled to the smallest sample. Repertoire overlap was determined by strict matching of CDR3 nucleotide sequence, V gene and J gene, and Jaccard-based multidimensional scaling clustering was applied. Thymus samples yielded on average approximately 840,000 unique TCRB clonotypes, compared with roughly 76,000 from blood samples.

Sequencing was performed on thymocytes. Here the chain combines TRBV7-9 and TRBJ2-7, and 14 junction bases match TRBD2. The source of this sequence is a boy younger than two with a congenital heart defect. Donor details come from another sample of the same person, matched by shared clones. At the DNA level, the sequence is TGTGCCAGCAGCCCCGGGACTAGCGGGAGTTACGAGCAGTACTTC. Its protein is CASSPGTSGSYEQYF.